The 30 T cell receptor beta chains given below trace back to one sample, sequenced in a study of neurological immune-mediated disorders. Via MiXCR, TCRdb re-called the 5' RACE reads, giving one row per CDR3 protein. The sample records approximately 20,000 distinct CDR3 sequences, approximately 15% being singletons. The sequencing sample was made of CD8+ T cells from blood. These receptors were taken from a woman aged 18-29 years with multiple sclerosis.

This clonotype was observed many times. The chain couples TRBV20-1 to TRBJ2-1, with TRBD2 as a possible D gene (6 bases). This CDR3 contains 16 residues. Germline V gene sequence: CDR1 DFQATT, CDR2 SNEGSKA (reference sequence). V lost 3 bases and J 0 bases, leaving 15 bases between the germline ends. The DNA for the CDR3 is TGCAGTGCTAGTCTATGGGACGGGAGCTCCTACAATGAGCAGTTCTTC. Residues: CSASLWDGSSYNEQFF.

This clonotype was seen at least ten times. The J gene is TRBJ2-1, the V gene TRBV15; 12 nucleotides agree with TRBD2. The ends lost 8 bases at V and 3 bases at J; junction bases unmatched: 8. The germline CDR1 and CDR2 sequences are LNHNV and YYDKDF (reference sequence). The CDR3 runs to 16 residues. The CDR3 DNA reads TGTGCCACCTCTTCGACTAGCGGGGGTAACTACAATGAGCAGTTCTTC. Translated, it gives CATSSTSGGNYNEQFF.

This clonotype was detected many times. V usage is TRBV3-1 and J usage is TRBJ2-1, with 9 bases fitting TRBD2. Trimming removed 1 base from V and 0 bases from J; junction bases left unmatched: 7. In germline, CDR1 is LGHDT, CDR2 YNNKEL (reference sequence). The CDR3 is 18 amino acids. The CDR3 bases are TGTGCCAGCAGCCAAGTGGGTGCGCGGGGGGGCTCCTACAATGAGCAGTTCTTC. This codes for CASSQVGARGGSYNEQFF.

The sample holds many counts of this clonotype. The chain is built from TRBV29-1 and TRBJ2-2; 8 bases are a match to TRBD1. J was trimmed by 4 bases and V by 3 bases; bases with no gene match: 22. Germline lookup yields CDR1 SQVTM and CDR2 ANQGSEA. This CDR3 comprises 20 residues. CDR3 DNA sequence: TGCAGCGTTGACGGTTTGCTGGGCGGACAGGGAAATCCGCGCACCGGGGAGCTGTTTTTT. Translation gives CSVDGLLGGQGNPRTGELFF.

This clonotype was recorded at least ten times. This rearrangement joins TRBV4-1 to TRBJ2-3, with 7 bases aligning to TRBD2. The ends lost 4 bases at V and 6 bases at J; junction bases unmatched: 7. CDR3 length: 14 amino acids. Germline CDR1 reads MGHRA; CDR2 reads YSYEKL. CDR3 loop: CASSPTGGGDTQYF. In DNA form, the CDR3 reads TGCGCCAGCAGCCCCACGGGGGGAGGGGATACGCAGTATTTT.

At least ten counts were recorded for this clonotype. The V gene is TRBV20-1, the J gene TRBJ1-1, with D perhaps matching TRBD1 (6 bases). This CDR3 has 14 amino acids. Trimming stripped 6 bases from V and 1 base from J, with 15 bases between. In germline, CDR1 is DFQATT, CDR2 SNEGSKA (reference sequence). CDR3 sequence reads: CSAPVGASNTEAFF. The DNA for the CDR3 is TGCAGTGCGCCTGTGGGGGCATCGAACACTGAAGCTTTCTTT.

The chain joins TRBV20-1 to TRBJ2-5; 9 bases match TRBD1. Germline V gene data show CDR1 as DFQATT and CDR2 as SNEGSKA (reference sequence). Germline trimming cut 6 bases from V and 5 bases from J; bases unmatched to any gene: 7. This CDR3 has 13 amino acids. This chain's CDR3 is CSATGTGIETQYF. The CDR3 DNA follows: TGCAGTGCCACCGGGACAGGGATTGAGACCCAGTACTTC.

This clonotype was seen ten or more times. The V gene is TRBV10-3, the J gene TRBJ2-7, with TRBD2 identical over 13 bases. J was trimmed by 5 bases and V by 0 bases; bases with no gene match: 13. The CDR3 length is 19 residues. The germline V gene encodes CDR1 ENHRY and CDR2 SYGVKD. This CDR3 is CAISESRAATSGRSHEQYV. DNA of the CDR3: TGTGCCATCAGTGAGTCGCGGGCCGCGACTAGCGGGAGGAGCCACGAGCAGTACGTC.

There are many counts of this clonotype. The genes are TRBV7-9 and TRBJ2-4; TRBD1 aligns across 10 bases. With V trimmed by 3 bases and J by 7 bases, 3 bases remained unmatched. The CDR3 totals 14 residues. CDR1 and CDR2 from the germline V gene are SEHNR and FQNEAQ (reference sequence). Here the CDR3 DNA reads TGTGCCAGCAGCTTGGACAGGGGGTTGAACATTCAGTACTTC. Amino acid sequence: CASSLDRGLNIQYF. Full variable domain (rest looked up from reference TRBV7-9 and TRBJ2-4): DTGVSQNPRHKITKRGQNVTFRCDPISEHNRLYWYRQTLGQGPEFLTYFQNEAQLEKSRLLSDRFSAERPKGSFSTLEIQRTEQGDSAMYLCASSLDRGLNIQYFGAGTRLSVL.

The CDR3 sequence: CASSQGTSGSNEQFF. The CDR3 DNA follows: TGTGCCAGCAGCCAAGGGACTAGCGGGAGTAATGAGCAGTTCTTC. The chain employs TRBV3-1 and TRBJ2-1; TRBD2 aligns across 13 bases. Germline assignment: CDR1 LGHDT and CDR2 YNNKEL (reference sequence). The ends lost 1 base at V and 7 bases at J; junction bases unmatched: 1. CDR3 length: 15 residues.

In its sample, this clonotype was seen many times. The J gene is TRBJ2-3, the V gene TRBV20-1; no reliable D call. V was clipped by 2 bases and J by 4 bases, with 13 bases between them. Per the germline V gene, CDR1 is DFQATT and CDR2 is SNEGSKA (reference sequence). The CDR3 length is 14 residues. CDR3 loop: CSARTPIQADTQYF. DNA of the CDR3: TGCAGTGCTAGAACCCCGATTCAGGCAGATACGCAGTATTTT.

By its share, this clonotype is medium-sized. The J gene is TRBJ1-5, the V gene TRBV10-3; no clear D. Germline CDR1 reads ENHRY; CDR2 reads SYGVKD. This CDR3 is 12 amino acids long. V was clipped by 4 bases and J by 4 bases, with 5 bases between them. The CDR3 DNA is TGTGCCATCAGTGCCCCGAATCAGCCCCAGCATTTT. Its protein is CAISAPNQPQHF.

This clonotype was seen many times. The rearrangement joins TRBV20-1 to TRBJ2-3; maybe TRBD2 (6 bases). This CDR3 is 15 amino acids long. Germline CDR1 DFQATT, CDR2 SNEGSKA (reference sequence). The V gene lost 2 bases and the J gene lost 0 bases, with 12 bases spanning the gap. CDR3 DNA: TGCAGTGCTAGACCGGACTACTCGAGCACAGATACGCAGTATTTT. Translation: CSARPDYSSTDTQYF.

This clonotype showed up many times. CDR3 protein: CASSETPGGNYGYTF. CDR3 bases: TGTGCCAGCAGTGAAACTCCGGGAGGAAACTATGGCTACACCTTC. The chain has TRBV2 and TRBJ1-2; D gene ambiguous. This CDR3 is 15 amino acids long. The ends were cut back, 2 bases at V and 2 bases at J, with 12 bases in the middle. In germline, CDR1 is SNHLY, CDR2 FYNNEI.

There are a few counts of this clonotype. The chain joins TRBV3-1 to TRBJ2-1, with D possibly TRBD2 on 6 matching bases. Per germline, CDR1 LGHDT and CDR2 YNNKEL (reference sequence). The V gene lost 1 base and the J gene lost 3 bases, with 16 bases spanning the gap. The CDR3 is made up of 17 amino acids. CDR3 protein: CASSQVGGAENYNEQFF. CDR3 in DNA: TGTGCCAGCAGCCAAGTGGGCGGGGCAGAGAACTACAATGAGCAGTTCTTC.

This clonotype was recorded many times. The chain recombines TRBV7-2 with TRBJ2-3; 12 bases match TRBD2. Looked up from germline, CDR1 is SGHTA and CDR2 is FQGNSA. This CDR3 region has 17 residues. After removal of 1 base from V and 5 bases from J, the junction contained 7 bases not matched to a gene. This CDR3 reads CASSLVSSGGAVDTQYF. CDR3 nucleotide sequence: TGTGCCAGCAGCTTAGTGTCTAGCGGGGGGGCGGTAGATACGCAGTATTTT. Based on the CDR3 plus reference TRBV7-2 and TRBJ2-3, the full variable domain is GAGVSQSPSNKVTEKGKDVELRCDPISGHTALYWYRQSLGQGLEFLIYFQGNSAPDKSGLPSDRFSAERTGGSVSTLTIQRTQQEDSAVYLCASSLVSSGGAVDTQYFGPGTRLTVL.

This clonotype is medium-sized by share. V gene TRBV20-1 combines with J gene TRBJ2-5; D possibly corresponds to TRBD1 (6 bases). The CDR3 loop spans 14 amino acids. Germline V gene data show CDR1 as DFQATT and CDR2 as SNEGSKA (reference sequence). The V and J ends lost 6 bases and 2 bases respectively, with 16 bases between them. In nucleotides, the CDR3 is TGCAGTGCCGCCACGGGACATGAACAAGAGACCCAGTACTTC. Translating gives CSAATGHEQETQYF.

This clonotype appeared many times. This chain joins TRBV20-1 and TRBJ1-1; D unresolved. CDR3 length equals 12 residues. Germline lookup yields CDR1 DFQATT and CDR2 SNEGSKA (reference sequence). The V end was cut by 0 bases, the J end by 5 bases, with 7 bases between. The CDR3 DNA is TGCAGTGCTAGAGATCGAGGGACTGAAGCTTTCTTT. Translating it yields CSARDRGTEAFF.

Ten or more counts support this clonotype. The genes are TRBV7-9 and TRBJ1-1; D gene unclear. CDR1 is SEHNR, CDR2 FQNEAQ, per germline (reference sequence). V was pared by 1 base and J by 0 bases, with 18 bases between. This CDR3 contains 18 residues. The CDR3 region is CASSLGVRETNMNTEAFF. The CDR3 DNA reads TGTGCCAGCAGCTTAGGTGTCAGAGAGACCAATATGAACACTGAAGCTTTCTTT.

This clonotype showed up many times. The CDR3, as DNA: TGTGCCAGCTCAGAAAGTGGGGGCTACGAGCAGTACGTC. This sequence encodes CASSESGGYEQYV. The chain links TRBV28 to TRBJ2-7; D is tentatively TRBD1 or TRBD2 (5 bases each). Germline values: CDR1 MDHEN, CDR2 SYDVKM. CDR3 length equals 13 residues. The V and J ends lost 8 bases and 3 bases respectively, with 14 bases between them.

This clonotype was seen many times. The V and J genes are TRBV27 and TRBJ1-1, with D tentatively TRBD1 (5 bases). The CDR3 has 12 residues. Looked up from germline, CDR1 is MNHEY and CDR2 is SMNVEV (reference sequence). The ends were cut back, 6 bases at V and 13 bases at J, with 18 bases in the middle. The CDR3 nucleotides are TGTGCCAGCAGACCCAATACCGGGACCGATTTCTTT. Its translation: CASRPNTGTDFF.

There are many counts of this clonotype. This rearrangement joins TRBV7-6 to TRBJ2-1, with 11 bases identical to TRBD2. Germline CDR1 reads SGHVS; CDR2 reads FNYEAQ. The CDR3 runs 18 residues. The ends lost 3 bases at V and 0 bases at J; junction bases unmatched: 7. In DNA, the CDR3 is TGTGCCAGCAGCTTTAAGACTAGCGGGACCAACTCCTACAATGAGCAGTTCTTC. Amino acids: CASSFKTSGTNSYNEQFF.

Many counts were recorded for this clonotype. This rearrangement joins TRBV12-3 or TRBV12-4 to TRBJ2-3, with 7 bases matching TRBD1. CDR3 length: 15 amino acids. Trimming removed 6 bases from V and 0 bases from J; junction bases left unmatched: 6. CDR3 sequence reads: CASSLGTASTDTQYF. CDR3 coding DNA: TGTGCCAGCAGCCTCGGGACAGCTAGCACAGATACGCAGTATTTT.

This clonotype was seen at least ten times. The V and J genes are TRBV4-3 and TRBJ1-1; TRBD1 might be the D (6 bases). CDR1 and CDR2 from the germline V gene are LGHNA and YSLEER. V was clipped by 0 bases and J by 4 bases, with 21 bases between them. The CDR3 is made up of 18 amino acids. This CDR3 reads CASSQDSGAHTGSTEAFF. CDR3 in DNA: TGCGCCAGCAGCCAAGATTCGGGGGCACATACAGGGTCCACTGAAGCTTTCTTT.

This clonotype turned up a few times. This chain's CDR3 is CAISESEARIQGHTGELFF. CDR3 nucleotide sequence: TGTGCCATCAGTGAGTCGGAGGCTCGGATACAGGGACACACCGGGGAGCTGTTTTTT. The V gene is TRBV10-3, the J gene TRBJ2-2, with D tentatively TRBD1 (6 bases). The germline V and J ends were trimmed by 0 bases and 3 bases, with 20 bases remaining between them. Germline CDR1 reads ENHRY; CDR2 reads SYGVKD. The CDR3 runs to 19 residues.

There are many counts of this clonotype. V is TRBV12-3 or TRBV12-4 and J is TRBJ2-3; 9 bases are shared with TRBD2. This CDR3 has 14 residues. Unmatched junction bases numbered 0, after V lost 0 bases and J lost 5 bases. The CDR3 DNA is TGTGCCAGCAGTTTAGCTAGCGGGAGAGATACGCAGTATTTT. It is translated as CASSLASGRDTQYF.

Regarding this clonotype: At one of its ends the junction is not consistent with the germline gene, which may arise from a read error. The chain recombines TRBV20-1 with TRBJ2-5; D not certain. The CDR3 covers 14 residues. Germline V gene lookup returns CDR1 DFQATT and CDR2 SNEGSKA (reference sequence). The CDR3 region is CSARDWSLQETQYF. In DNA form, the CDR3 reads TGCAGTGCTCGAGACTGGTCTTTACAAGAGACCCAGTACTTC.

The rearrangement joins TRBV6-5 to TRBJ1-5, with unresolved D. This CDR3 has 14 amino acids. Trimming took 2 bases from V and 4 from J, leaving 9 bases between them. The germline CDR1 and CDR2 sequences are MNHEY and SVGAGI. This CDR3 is CASSYDGRNQPQHF. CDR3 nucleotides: TGTGCCAGCAGTTACGACGGCAGAAATCAGCCCCAGCATTTT.

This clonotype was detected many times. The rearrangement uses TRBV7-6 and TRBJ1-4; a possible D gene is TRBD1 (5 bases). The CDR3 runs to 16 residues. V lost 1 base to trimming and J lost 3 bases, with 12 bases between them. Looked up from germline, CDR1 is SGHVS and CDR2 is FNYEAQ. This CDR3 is CASSLDIKGANEKLFF. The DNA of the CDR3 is TGTGCCAGCAGCTTAGATATAAAAGGGGCTAATGAAAAACTGTTTTTT.

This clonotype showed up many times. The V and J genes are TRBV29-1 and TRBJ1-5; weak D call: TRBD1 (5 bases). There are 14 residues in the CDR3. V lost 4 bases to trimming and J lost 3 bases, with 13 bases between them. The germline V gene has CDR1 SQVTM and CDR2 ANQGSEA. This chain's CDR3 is CSVGADGHNQPQHF. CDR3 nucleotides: TGCAGCGTTGGGGCCGACGGACACAATCAGCCCCAGCATTTT.